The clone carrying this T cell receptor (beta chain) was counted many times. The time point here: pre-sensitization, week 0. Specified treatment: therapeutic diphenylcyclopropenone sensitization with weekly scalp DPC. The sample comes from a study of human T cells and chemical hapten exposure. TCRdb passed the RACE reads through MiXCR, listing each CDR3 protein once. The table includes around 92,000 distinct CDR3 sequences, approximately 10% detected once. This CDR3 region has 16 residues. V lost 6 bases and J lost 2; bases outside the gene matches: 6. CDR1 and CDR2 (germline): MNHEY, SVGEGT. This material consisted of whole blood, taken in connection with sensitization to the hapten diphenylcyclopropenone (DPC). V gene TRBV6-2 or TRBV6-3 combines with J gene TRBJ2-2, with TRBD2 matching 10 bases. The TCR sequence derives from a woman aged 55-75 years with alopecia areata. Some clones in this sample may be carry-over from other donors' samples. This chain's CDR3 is CASSQGLAANTGELFF. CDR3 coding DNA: TGTGCCAGCAGCCAAGGACTAGCGGCTAACACCGGGGAGCTGTTTTTT.